These T cell receptor beta chains were read from a single sample in a study of radiation and T cells in renal cell carcinoma. Clones were sequenced by immunoSEQ multiplex PCR, and TCRdb holds only the in-frame ones, with some missing. The table includes approximately 90,000 clones, about 86% detected once. This specimen consisted of blood, obtained from a patient whose treatment included radiotherapy and nephrectomy. The receptor source for this set is a man aged 45-60 years with renal cell carcinoma. Each CDR3 is given with its conserved first and last residue. A D gene is named only where the DNA matches it firmly. Clone size, where shown, is once, few, many, or a class for clones that have expanded.

size	V	D	J	DNA	CDR3
once	TRBV4-1	TRBD1	TRBJ1-2	TGCGCCAGCAGCGTACAGGGGGGGGACTATGGCTACACCTTC	CASSVQGGDYGYTF
.	TRBV5-1	.	TRBJ2-7	TGCGCCAGCAGCTTAATGACAGATTCCTACGAGCAGTACTTC	CASSLMTDSYEQYF
.	TRBV30	.	TRBJ2-3	TGTGCCTACCAGACGATAATAGCGGGCACAGATACGCAGTATTTT	CAYQTIIAGTDTQYF
.	TRBV30	TRBD2	TRBJ2-2	TGTGCCTGGAGTGTAGCGCCTAGCGGGGGGGCCGATACCGGGGAGCTGTTTTTT	CAWSVAPSGGADTGELFF
few	TRBV7-9	.	TRBJ1-1	TGTGCCAGCAGCTACCCTCGAGGTTCTGAAGCTTTCTTT	CASSYPRGSEAFF
few	TRBV4-1	.	TRBJ2-1	TGCGCCAGCAGCCAAGAGGGGATTGGGATGATGGCCTACAATGAGCAGTTCTTC	CASSQEGIGMMAYNEQFF
few	TRBV28	TRBD1	TRBJ2-4	TGTGCCAGCAGGGTGGCGGGACAGGGGGGAGACATTCAGTACTTC	CASRVAGQGGDIQYF
.	TRBV11-2	.	TRBJ1-1	TGTGCCAGCAGCATGAACGTGAACACTGAAGCTTTCTTT	CASSMNVNTEAFF
.	TRBV2	.	TRBJ1-6	TGTGCCAGCAAGGGCGAAAATAATTCACCCCTCCACTTT	CASKGENNSPLHF
.	TRBV28	TRBD2	TRBJ2-3	TGTGCCAGCAGTATAGCGGGAGGGGGTACAGATACGCAGTATTTT	CASSIAGGGTDTQYF
once	TRBV27	.	TRBJ1-2	TGTGCCAGCAGTTCCGGGACACGGATGGGCTACACCTTC	CASSSGTRMGYTF
.	TRBV5-1	.	TRBJ2-7	TGCGCCAGCAGCTTGACTAGCCCAGCCTACGAGCAGTACTTC	CASSLTSPAYEQYF
.	TRBV4-3	TRBD2	TRBJ2-3	TGCGCCAGCAGCCAAGTAAGAAGCGGGGGGGATACGCAGTATTTT	CASSQVRSGGDTQYF
.	TRBV4-1	TRBD2	TRBJ2-7	TGCGCCAGTACGACGGGCACCGGGACTACCTACGAGCAGTACTTC	CASTTGTGTTYEQYF
.	TRBV11-3	.	TRBJ2-3	TGTGCCAGCAGCTTAAGAGAAAGCACAGATACGCAGTATTTT	CASSLRESTDTQYF
.	TRBV19	.	TRBJ1-1	TGTGCCAGTAGTCCCGGATGGGAGGTCCGGACTGAAGCTTTCTTT	CASSPGWEVRTEAFF
.	TRBV30	.	TRBJ2-7	TGTGCCTGGACCCCGAGACTGGACTGGCCCTACGAGCAGTACTTC	CAWTPRLDWPYEQYF
.	TRBV7-2	TRBD1	TRBJ1-2	TGTGCCAGCAGCGACAGGGGGCCGAACTATGGCTACACCTTC	CASSDRGPNYGYTF
.	TRBV28	.	TRBJ1-1	TGTGCCAGCAGTTTATCGGCACTAAACACTGAAGCTTTCTTT	CASSLSALNTEAFF
.	TRBV5-1	.	TRBJ2-1	TGCGCCAGCAGCTTGGGACAGCACAATGAGCAGTTCTTC	CASSLGQHNEQFF
.	TRBV5-4	.	TRBJ1-1	TGTGCCAGCAGCTTCCAGGGTTGGATATCTGAAGCTTTCTTT	CASSFQGWISEAFF
.	TRBV2	.	TRBJ1-4	TGTGCCATACGTTTCGGAGTTGGGACCGAAAAACTGTTTTTT	CAIRFGVGTEKLFF
.	TRBV6-5	TRBD1	TRBJ2-7	TGTGCCAGCAGTTACCGACAGGGGGCGAGCGAGCAGTACTTC	CASSYRQGASEQYF
.	TRBV19	.	TRBJ1-3	TGTGCCAGTAGTATATTCAGTAGCTCTGGAAACACCATATATTTT	CASSIFSSSGNTIYF
.	TRBV6-1	TRBD1	TRBJ1-1	TGTGCCAGCAGTGAACGGTGGAGGGGGGACAGAGTTGAAGCTTTCTTT	CASSERWRGDRVEAFF
.	TRBV7-2	.	TRBJ2-1	TGTGCCAGCAGCTTAGGGTCGGGGGTCAATGAGCAGTTCTTC	CASSLGSGVNEQFF
.	TRBV28	.	TRBJ2-7	TGTGCCAGCAGGTTGGGCACGGTCTACGAGCAGTACTTC	CASRLGTVYEQYF
.	TRBV4-1	TRBD1	TRBJ1-5	TGCGCCAGCAGCCGCATACAGGGGATGACAAGCAATCAGCCCCAGCATTTT	CASSRIQGMTSNQPQHF
.	TRBV30	TRBD2	TRBJ2-3	TGTGCCTGGAGTGGGGGGGAGGGGCTAGTTAGCACAGATACGCAGTATTTT	CAWSGGEGLVSTDTQYF
.	TRBV4-2	.	TRBJ2-7	TGTGCCAGCAGCCAAGACGGGCAGGGAACCTACGAGCAGTACTTC	CASSQDGQGTYEQYF
.	TRBV7-3	.	TRBJ2-2	TGTGCCAGCAGCGCAACAGGGTCCGCCGGGGAGCTGTTTTTT	CASSATGSAGELFF
.	TRBV30	.	TRBJ2-5	TGTGCCTGGACGGGGACTCCACAAGAGACCCAGTACTTC	CAWTGTPQETQYF